This is a list of T cell receptor beta chains from one sample in a study of beta chain features in type 1 diabetes. Clones were read by immunoSEQ multiplex PCR, and TCRdb kept only the in-frame ones, dropping some. The sample comprises around 190,000 clones, about 13% of which are singletons, and 0.6% to 0.8% rests with the top ten. The sample was central memory CD4+ T cells from blood. All receptors come from a young woman in good health. Both conserved end residues are part of each CDR3. Each record gives: D gene, clone size, V gene, J gene, CDR3 protein, CDR3 DNA. D genes are given only for firm matches. Some rows mark clone size as missing; the rest say once, few, many or name a class of expanded clone.

>NA|few|TRBV28|TRBJ2-3
CASSALRGGTDTQYF
TGTGCCAGCAGTGCTCTCAGGGGGGGCACAGATACGCAGTATTTT
>TRBD1|NA|TRBV29-1|TRBJ2-7
CSVGAGTVSEQYF
TGCAGCGTGGGGGCCGGGACAGTTTCCGAGCAGTACTTC
>TRBD1|NA|TRBV10-3|TRBJ2-5
CAIRGDRATKTQYF
TGTGCCATCAGAGGGGACAGGGCGACGAAGACCCAGTACTTC
>TRBD2|few|TRBV2|TRBJ2-6
CAEGRLAVGSGANVLTF
TGTGCCGAGGGAAGACTAGCGGTGGGCTCTGGGGCCAACGTCCTGACTTTC
>NA|few|TRBV11-2|TRBJ2-7
CASSWGEERVWDYEQYF
TGTGCCAGCAGCTGGGGGGAAGAGAGGGTATGGGATTACGAGCAGTACTTC
>NA|few|TRBV27|TRBJ2-3
CASRAGVITDTQYF
TGTGCCAGCAGGGCCGGGGTGATCACAGATACGCAGTATTTT
>NA|NA|TRBV7-2|TRBJ1-3
CASSPAVSSGNTIYF
TGTGCCAGCAGCCCGGCGGTGAGCTCTGGAAACACCATATATTTT
>TRBD1|NA|TRBV28|TRBJ2-1
CASRRTGGGNEQFF
TGTGCCAGCAGAAGGACAGGGGGCGGGAATGAGCAGTTCTTC
>NA|few|TRBV5-1|TRBJ2-1
CASSGSRGRSSYNEQFF
TGCGCCAGCAGCGGAAGTCGGGGGAGGTCGTCCTACAATGAGCAGTTCTTC
>TRBD1|NA|TRBV27|TRBJ2-2
CASSSDRDANTGELFF
TGTGCCAGCAGTTCCGACAGGGACGCGAACACCGGGGAGCTGTTTTTT
>TRBD1|few|TRBV4-2|TRBJ2-7
CASSQAAGTGVLEQYF
TGTGCCAGCAGCCAAGCAGCTGGGACAGGGGTTCTCGAGCAGTACTTC
>NA|NA|TRBV30|TRBJ1-2
CAWSATLRGTDGYTF
TGTGCCTGGAGCGCGACCTTGAGGGGGACGGATGGCTACACCTTC
>TRBD2|NA|TRBV29-1|TRBJ2-5
CSVAQRERETQYF
TGCAGCGTGGCCCAGCGGGAGCGGGAGACCCAGTACTTC
>NA|few|TRBV6-6|TRBJ1-3
CASSLPTASGNTIYF
TGTGCCAGCAGCCTACCGACAGCTTCTGGAAACACCATATATTTT
>NA|few|TRBV15|TRBJ2-2
CATSQRVTGELFF
TGTGCCACCAGCCAGCGGGTCACCGGGGAGCTGTTTTTT
>TRBD1|few|TRBV29-1|TRBJ1-1
CSVETGRTTEAFF
TGCAGCGTTGAGACAGGGAGAACAACTGAAGCTTTCTTT
>TRBD1|NA|TRBV27|TRBJ1-5
CASSLWGQGGQPQHF
TGTGCCAGCAGTTTATGGGGCCAGGGGGGCCAGCCCCAGCATTTT
>NA|few|TRBV2|TRBJ2-3
CASSPENTQYF
TGTGCCAGCAGTCCCGAGAATACGCAGTATTTT
>TRBD1|NA|TRBV6-5|TRBJ1-1
CASSPPTGHTEAFF
TGTGCCAGCAGTCCTCCGACAGGGCACACTGAAGCTTTCTTT
>NA|few|TRBV28|TRBJ2-6
CASSLGGAGANVLTF
TGTGCCAGCAGTTTGGGAGGAGCGGGGGCCAACGTCCTGACTTTC
>NA|NA|TRBV27|TRBJ1-5
CASSPTRSNQPQHF
TGTGCCAGCAGTCCTACTCGTAGCAATCAGCCCCAGCATTTT
>NA|many|TRBV7-9|TRBJ1-5
CASSPQVNQPQHF
TGTGCCAGCAGCCCACAGGTCAATCAGCCCCAGCATTTT
>TRBD2|few|TRBV11-2|TRBJ2-1
CASSGTSGSSYNEQFF
TGTGCCAGCAGCGGGACTAGCGGGAGCTCCTACAATGAGCAGTTCTTC
>NA|NA|TRBV5-1|TRBJ2-1
CASSLADSHYNEQFF
TGCGCCAGCAGCTTGGCCGATAGCCATTACAATGAGCAGTTCTTC
>NA|NA|TRBV18|TRBJ1-1
CASSPTVLIEAFF
TGTGCCAGCTCACCAACAGTTCTAATTGAAGCTTTCTTT
>TRBD1|NA|TRBV4-1|TRBJ1-2
CASSQGTGGGGYGYTF
TGCGCCAGCAGCCAAGGAACAGGGGGCGGGGGGTATGGCTACACCTTC
>TRBD1|few|TRBV29-1|TRBJ1-2
CSVPAGTGVVGYTF
TGCAGCGTACCCGCCGGGACAGGGGTTGTTGGCTACACCTTC
>NA|few|TRBV29-1|TRBJ1-4
CSVEDRGVSEKLFF
TGCAGCGTTGAAGATCGGGGTGTTAGCGAAAAACTGTTTTTT
>NA|NA|TRBV6-5|TRBJ2-1
CASSYNLENYNEQFF
TGTGCCAGCAGTTACAATCTAGAGAACTACAATGAGCAGTTCTTC
>TRBD2|few|TRBV27|TRBJ2-5
CASSRWTSGEETQYF
TGTGCCAGCAGCCGATGGACTAGCGGTGAAGAGACCCAGTACTTC
>TRBD1|few|TRBV30|TRBJ1-2
CAWSVSRGRGYTF
TGTGCCTGGAGTGTAAGCAGGGGGAGAGGCTACACCTTC
>NA|NA|TRBV30|TRBJ1-1
CAWGDREAFF
TGTGCCTGGGGAGACAGGGAAGCTTTCTTT
>NA|few|TRBV18|TRBJ2-5
CASSPPLGGRETQYF
TGTGCCAGCTCACCGCCTTTGGGGGGACGGGAGACCCAGTACTTC
>NA|few|TRBV18|TRBJ1-1
CASSPDLESEAFF
TGTGCCAGCTCACCGGATTTGGAGTCTGAAGCTTTCTTT
>TRBD1|few|TRBV30|TRBJ1-1
CAWNRPGQGAFGAFF
TGTGCCTGGAACCGACCGGGACAGGGGGCATTTGGAGCTTTCTTT
>NA|few|TRBV21-1|TRBJ2-5
CASSRVCGSKNGETQYF
TGTGCCAGCAGCAGGGTCTGCGGGTCGAAGAACGGGGAGACCCAGTACTTC
>TRBD2|few|TRBV4-2|TRBJ2-3
CASSQDSGRARADTQYF
TGTGCCAGCAGCCAAGATAGCGGGAGGGCTCGAGCAGATACGCAGTATTTT
>TRBD2|few|TRBV29-1|TRBJ2-5
CSVEETSGRGFRTQYF
TGCAGCGTTGAGGAGACTAGCGGGAGGGGGTTTCGTACCCAGTACTTC
>NA|NA|TRBV28|TRBJ1-2
CASSLRTKTGGYTF
TGTGCCAGCAGCCTTCGGACGAAAACGGGGGGCTACACCTTC
>NA|NA|TRBV21-1|TRBJ1-2
CASSIQVRFYGYTF
TGTGCCAGCAGCATCCAGGTCCGATTCTATGGCTACACCTTC
>NA|few|TRBV21-1|TRBJ2-5
CASSKANRGSETQYF
TGTGCCAGCAGCAAAGCAAACAGGGGGTCGGAGACCCAGTACTTC
>TRBD1|few|TRBV25-1|TRBJ2-3
CASSVLQRTGSTDTQYF
TGTGCCAGCAGTGTCCTGCAGAGGACAGGGAGCACAGATACGCAGTATTTT
>NA|few|TRBV27|TRBJ1-2
CASSNTTGSNYGYTF
TGTGCCAGCAGTAATACAACAGGCTCTAACTATGGCTACACCTTC
>TRBD1|few|TRBV18|TRBJ2-7
CASSPSQGAPRF
TGTGCCAGCTCACCATCACAGGGGGCGCCTCGCTTC
>NA|few|TRBV18|TRBJ2-5
CASSPRTEEETQYF
TGTGCCAGCTCACCAAGGACGGAGGAAGAGACCCAGTACTTC
>NA|NA|TRBV30|TRBJ2-5
CAWRTFLGTQETQYF
TGTGCCTGGAGGACCTTCCTGGGGACTCAAGAGACCCAGTACTTC
>TRBD1|few|TRBV18|TRBJ2-7
CASSPQPGQVEQYF
TGTGCCAGCTCACCTCAACCGGGACAGGTTGAGCAGTACTTC
>TRBD2|few|TRBV18|TRBJ2-7
CASSSESGSRNEQYF
TGTGCCAGCTCATCCGAAAGCGGGAGCAGGAACGAGCAGTACTTC